Listed here is a single TCR beta chain. The data were taken from a study of blood T cell repertoires in COVID-19. Study overall: Acute and convalescent COVID-19 samples came from the United States, Italy and Spain. In each case, the material was cDNA or gDNA derived from T cells, B-cell-depleted T cells, or PBMCs.

Authors' processing steps: Reference gene primer amplification gave estimated nucleated cell counts. Clones were read by immunoSEQ multiplex PCR, and TCRdb kept only the in-frame ones, dropping some. That table supplies the V and J calls and clone size; D and trimming were determined from the DNA. The table lists 80,000 to 100,000 clones, more than 75% of them singletons. The length of the CDR3 is 17 residues. The germline CDR1 and CDR2 sequences are SGHTA and FQGNSA. Germline trimming cut 1 base from V and 1 base from J; bases unmatched to any gene: 2. The source of this sequence is a human donor in a cohort sampled during active COVID-19. The chain uses TRBV7-2 and TRBJ2-1; 12 bases fit TRBD2. The material sequenced was peripheral blood. Here the CDR3 reads CASSLVTSGRSYNEQFF. The DNA for the CDR3 is TGTGCCAGCAGCTTAGTGACTAGCGGGAGATCCTACAATGAGCAGTTCTTC.